One and the same sample provided the 4 T cell receptor beta chains below, sequenced in a study of CD8 T cells in Susac syndrome. It was with random hexamers that about 0.45 to 1 ug RNA was reverse transcribed. Via MiXCR, TCRdb re-called the immunoSEQ multiplex PCR reads, giving one row per CDR3 protein. The profile shows a few hundred thousand distinct CDR3 sequences, 70% to 90% of them singletons. The material sequenced was CD8+ T cells from PBMCs. The receptor source for this set is a human donor with multiple sclerosis.

This chain links TRBV6-2 or TRBV6-3 with TRBJ2-3; D remains ambiguous. CDR3 length: 16 residues. V lost 2 bases and J 4 bases, leaving 16 bases between the germline ends. Germline lookup yields CDR1 MNHEY and CDR2 SVGEGT. The CDR3 protein is CASSYQRRAFADTQYF. The CDR3, as DNA: TGTGCCAGCAGTTACCAACGGAGAGCCTTCGCAGATACGCAGTATTTT.

The chain joins TRBV4-1 to TRBJ2-7; TRBD2 agrees at 12 bases. Trimming at V came to 3 bases and at J to 3 bases, leaving 6 bases not matched to a gene. The germline CDR1 and CDR2 sequences are MGHRA and YSYEKL. The CDR3 consists of 16 residues. The CDR3 protein is CASSQAGTSGFYEQYF. The CDR3 region has the DNA TGCGCCAGCAGCCAGGCCGGGACTAGCGGGTTCTACGAGCAGTACTTC.

The rearrangement links TRBV20-1 to TRBJ2-1; TRBD2 matches 11 bases. Per germline, CDR1 DFQATT and CDR2 SNEGSKA (reference sequence). The CDR3 runs to 15 residues. J lost 4 bases, V lost 4 bases, and 6 bases had no gene match. As DNA, the CDR3 is TGCAGTGCTACAGGGGGACTAGCGGAATACAATGAGCAGTTCTTC. Translated, it gives CSATGGLAEYNEQFF.

The CDR3 region is CASKVGWKPYEQYF. The CDR3 coding sequence is TGCGCCAGCAAAGTGGGGTGGAAACCCTACGAGCAGTACTTC. The rearrangement links TRBV5-1 to TRBJ2-7; D gene unclear. Per the germline V gene, CDR1 is SGHRS and CDR2 is YFSETQ. This CDR3 has 14 residues. V lost 6 bases and J lost 2, with 15 bases in between.